Below are 14 T cell receptor beta chains sequenced from a single sample in a study of OX40 agonist ivuxolimab in advanced cancers. The protocol was immunoSEQ multiplex PCR, while the TCRdb copy is restricted to in-frame clones and leaves out a portion. This sample has more than 50,000 clones, with roughly three quarters found just once. The sample was CD4+ or CD8+ T cells sorted from blood, taken in a trial of the OX40 agonist ivuxolimab. Receptors originate from an adult with an advanced solid tumor such as melanoma, head and neck, liver or kidney cancer.

The chain is built from TRBV7-2 and TRBJ2-1; the match to TRBD2 covers 11 bases. This CDR3 has 16 amino acids. With 3 bases clipped from V and 4 bases from J, the junction kept 5 bases outside the gene matches. Germline V CDR1 and CDR2: SGHTA, FQGNSA. The CDR3 region has the DNA TGTGCCAGCAGCTTGGTAGCGGGGGGGGAATACAATGAGCAGTTCTTC. Amino acid sequence: CASSLVAGGEYNEQFF.

CDR3 sequence: CASTFLAGTYEQYF. CDR3 in DNA: TGTGCCAGCACCTTCCTAGCGGGAACCTACGAGCAGTACTTC. The chain recombines TRBV28 with TRBJ2-7, with TRBD2 matching over 9 bases. V was pared by 7 bases and J by 2 bases, with 6 bases of the junction left unmatched. The CDR3 totals 14 residues. Germline V gives CDR1 MDHEN, CDR2 SYDVKM.

The CDR3 protein is CASSDYGAWGSSDTDTQYF. CDR3 coding DNA: TGTGCCAGCAGCGATTATGGGGCATGGGGGTCGTCCGATACAGATACGCAGTATTTT. The chain combines TRBV5-4 with TRBJ2-3, with D perhaps given as TRBD1 or TRBD2 (5 bases each). Between the trimmed V and J ends, which lost 4 bases and 3 bases, there was a span of 27 bases. The CDR3 is made up of 19 amino acids. CDR1 SGHNT and CDR2 YYREEE come from the germline V gene (reference sequence).

The gene calls are TRBV2 and TRBJ2-7; tentative D call: TRBD2 (7 bases). Germline lookup yields CDR1 SNHLY and CDR2 FYNNEI. The germline V and J ends were trimmed by 2 bases and 5 bases, with 19 bases remaining between them. The CDR3 runs 16 residues. CDR3 loop: CASSETLGGAGDEQYF. In DNA form, the CDR3 reads TGTGCCAGCAGTGAAACTCTAGGGGGGGCGGGAGACGAGCAGTACTTC.

The chain uses TRBV5-6 and TRBJ1-3; possibly TRBD1 for D (5 bases). Germline loops: CDR1 SGHDT, CDR2 YYEEEE. V was cut by 4 bases and J by 0 bases, with 11 bases left in between. This CDR3 has 15 residues. CDR3 in amino acids: CASSRGVNSGNTIYF. The CDR3 DNA follows: TGTGCCAGCAGCCGAGGGGTGAACTCTGGAAACACCATATATTTT.

Concerning this clone itself: At one end the junction does not follow the germline gene, possibly because of a read error. The chain links TRBV7-7 to TRBJ2-2; 10 nucleotides line up with TRBD1. Germline assignment: CDR1 SSHAT and CDR2 FNYEAQ (reference sequence). This CDR3 is built from 15 residues. For the CDR3, the DNA is TGTGCTAGCAGCCGACAGGGGGCCTCGACCGGGGAGCTGTTTTTT. It encodes CASSRQGASTGELFF.

This clone was found once. The sample has other DNA sequences that encode this CDR3 too. This sequence joins TRBV5-1 and TRBJ1-5; 7 positions agree with TRBD1. The CDR3 contains 14 residues. After removal of 0 bases from V and 5 bases from J, the junction contained 2 bases not matched to a gene. Per the germline V gene, CDR1 is SGHRS and CDR2 is YFSETQ. The chain's CDR3 is CASSLGQGDQPQHF. The CDR3 nucleotides read TGCGCCAGCAGCTTGGGGCAGGGGGATCAGCCCCAGCATTTT.

This sequence joins TRBV19 and TRBJ1-6; D is possibly TRBD1 (5 bases). This CDR3 is built from 13 residues. V was trimmed by 6 bases and J by 10 bases, leaving 13 bases between them. Looked up from germline, CDR1 is LNHDA and CDR2 is SQIVND (reference sequence). CDR3 region: CASRSDGASPLHF. CDR3 in DNA: TGTGCCAGTAGATCCGACGGGGCGTCACCCCTCCACTTT.

The genes are TRBV11-3 and TRBJ2-1; TRBD2 matches at 12 bases. This CDR3 is 16 amino acids long. V was clipped by 1 base and J by 4 bases; unmatched bases: 2. Germline V lookup: CDR1 SGHNT, CDR2 YENEEA. CDR3 in DNA: TGTGCCAGCAGCTTAGGGACTAGCGGGATTTACAATGAGCAGTTCTTC. It translates to CASSLGTSGIYNEQFF.

CDR3 residues: CASSPQGGLYEQYF. CDR3 nucleotide sequence: TGTGCCAGCAGTCCCCAGGGGGGGCTCTACGAGCAGTACTTC. This rearrangement joins TRBV27 to TRBJ2-7; D tentatively fits TRBD1 or TRBD2 (7 bases each). Germline lookup yields CDR1 MNHEY and CDR2 SMNVEV (reference sequence). The CDR3 covers 14 residues. The germline V and J ends were trimmed by 5 bases and 3 bases, with 14 bases remaining between them.

The chain recombines TRBV15 with TRBJ2-5; D is perhaps TRBD2 (6 bases). The germline gives CDR1 LNHNV, CDR2 YYDKDF (reference sequence). V lost 0 bases and J lost 6, with 11 bases in between. The CDR3 consists of 14 residues. The CDR3 DNA is TGTGCCACCAGCAGAGATAGCGGTGTCAAGACCCAGTACTTC. It specifies CATSRDSGVKTQYF.

The chain employs TRBV19 and TRBJ2-1, with D possibly matching TRBD1 (6 bases). CDR3 size: 17 residues. Germline values: CDR1 LNHDA, CDR2 SQIVND (reference sequence). V lost 1 base and J lost 4, with 17 bases in between. The CDR3 DNA reads TGTGCCAGTAGTATAGGGAGACAGGCCCGCGCTTACAATGAGCAGTTCTTC. Its translation is CASSIGRQARAYNEQFF.

The J gene is TRBJ1-5, the V gene TRBV6-5; D possibly corresponds to TRBD1 (5 bases). V shed 0 bases and J shed 7 bases, with 13 bases lying between them. This CDR3 spans 15 amino acids. Germline loops: CDR1 MNHEY, CDR2 SVGAGI. Here the CDR3 reads CASSYSGDLGQPQHF. The DNA for the CDR3 is TGTGCCAGCAGTTACTCCGGGGACTTGGGACAGCCCCAGCATTTT.

The genes are TRBV7-3 and TRBJ2-1; TRBD2 agrees at 7 bases. The CDR3 covers 15 residues. Germline values: CDR1 SGHTA, CDR2 FQGTGA. After removal of 2 bases from V and 2 bases from J, the junction contained 3 bases not matched to a gene. The CDR3 nucleotides read TGTGCCAGCAGCTTAGTAGCGGGTACCTACAATGAGCAGTTCTTC. It yields the protein CASSLVAGTYNEQFF.